The sequence of this TCR beta chain was determined in a study of beta chain features in type 1 diabetes. Background on the study: Across every sample, 107,917,701 sorted cells were examined in total. General study findings and limits: TCRB repertoires of naive, central memory and Treg cells appeared more similar among patients than among healthy donors. A moderate, significant TCRB CDR3 shortening appeared in type 1 diabetes across four CD4+ subsets.

CDR1 is WNHNN and CDR2 is SYGVQD in the germline V gene (reference sequence). V dropped 4 bases and J dropped 7 bases, with 8 bases sitting between them. The CDR3 covers 11 residues. To note about this clone: Its antigen is unidentified.

Reverse transcribing all isolated RNA meant expressed TCRB transcripts were sequenced. Data came from immunoSEQ multiplex PCR; TCRdb stores just in-frame clones and leaves some out. This table has approximately 600,000 clones, under 15% appearing once. By way of CD45RO/CCR7/CD25/CD127/CD95/CD27, the CD4+ regulatory, stem cell-like memory, central memory and naive cells were sorted. Each sorted population was over 95% pure. This receptor was obtained from a man between 25 and 39 years old with type 1 diabetes. The rearrangement uses TRBV10-1 and TRBJ2-7; unclear D gene. What was sequenced was naive CD4+ T cells from blood. CDR3 residues: CASSGGREQYF. The CDR3 region has the DNA TGCGCCAGCAGTGGAGGACGGGAGCAGTACTTC.